The sequence of this T cell receptor beta chain was determined in a study of blood T cell repertoires in COVID-19. Profiled with immunoSEQ multiplex PCR; TCRdb holds only in-frame clones, not every one. The sample carries around 86,000 clones, approximately 89% recorded once. V shed 4 bases, J shed 4 bases, and the junction held 8 bases outside the gene matches. CDR3 length equals 15 residues. Germline-derived CDR1 and CDR2 are MNHNY and SVGAGI (reference sequence). V usage is TRBV6-6 and J usage is TRBJ1-2; 8 bases agree with TRBD1. The sequenced material came from peripheral blood. The sequence was collected from a human donor with acute or convalescent COVID-19. The donor label of this sample is uncertain. The CDR3 here is CASSSGQGITYGYTF. The CDR3 DNA follows: TGTGCCAGCAGTTCCGGACAGGGTATTACCTATGGCTACACCTTC.